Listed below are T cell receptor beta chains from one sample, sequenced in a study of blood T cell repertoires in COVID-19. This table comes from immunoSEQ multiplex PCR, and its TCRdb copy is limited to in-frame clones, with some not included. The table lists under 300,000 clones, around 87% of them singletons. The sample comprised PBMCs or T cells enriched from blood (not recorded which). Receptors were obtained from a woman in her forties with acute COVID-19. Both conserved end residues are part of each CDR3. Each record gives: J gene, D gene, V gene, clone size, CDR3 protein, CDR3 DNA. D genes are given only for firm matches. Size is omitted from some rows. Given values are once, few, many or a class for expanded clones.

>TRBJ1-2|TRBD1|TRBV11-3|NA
CASSATGLSYGYTF
TGTGCCAGCAGCGCGACAGGGTTGAGTTATGGCTACACCTTC
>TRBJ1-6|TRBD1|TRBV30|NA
CAQNGQENSPLHF
TGTGCCCAAAATGGACAGGAAAATTCACCCCTCCACTTT
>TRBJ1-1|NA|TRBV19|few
CASSIGQGPEAFF
TGTGCCAGTAGTATTGGGCAGGGGCCTGAAGCTTTCTTT
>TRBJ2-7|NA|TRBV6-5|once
CASSYSGNYEQYF
TGTGCCAGCAGTTACTCGGGCAACTACGAGCAGTACTTC
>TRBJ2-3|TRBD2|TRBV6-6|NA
CASRALAGADTQYF
TGTGCCAGCAGGGCACTAGCGGGGGCAGATACGCAGTATTTT
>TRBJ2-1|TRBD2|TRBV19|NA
CASSIGLAAHNEQFF
TGTGCCAGTAGTATAGGACTAGCAGCCCACAATGAGCAGTTCTTC
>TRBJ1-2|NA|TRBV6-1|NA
CASSEQVYYGYTF
TGTGCCAGCAGTGAACAGGTGTACTATGGCTACACCTTC
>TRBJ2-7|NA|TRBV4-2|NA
CASSQEDSSPNEQYF
TGTGCCAGCAGCCAAGAGGACTCTAGCCCCAACGAGCAGTACTTC
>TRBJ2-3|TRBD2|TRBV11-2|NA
CASSFLAGGSDTQYF
TGTGCCAGCAGCTTCTTAGCGGGAGGATCAGATACGCAGTATTTT
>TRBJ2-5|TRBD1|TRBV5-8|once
CASSWAITGTDQETQYF
TGTGCCAGCAGCTGGGCAATCACCGGGACAGACCAAGAGACCCAGTACTTC
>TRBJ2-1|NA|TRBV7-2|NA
CASSLRGFKNEQFF
TGTGCCAGCAGCTTACGAGGGTTTAAAAATGAGCAGTTCTTC
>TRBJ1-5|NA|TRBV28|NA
CASSALGGPQHF
TGTGCCAGCAGTGCCCTCGGGGGGCCCCAGCATTTT
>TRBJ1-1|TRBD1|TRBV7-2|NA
CASSLQGAGTEAFF
TGTGCCAGCAGCCTACAGGGGGCGGGTACTGAAGCTTTCTTT
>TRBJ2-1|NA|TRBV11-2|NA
CASSSLIRLVSNEQFF
TGTGCCAGCAGCTCACTAATACGACTAGTAAGCAATGAGCAGTTCTTC
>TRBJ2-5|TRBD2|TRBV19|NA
CASTRGGEETQYF
TGTGCCAGTACCCGCGGGGGAGAAGAGACCCAGTACTTC
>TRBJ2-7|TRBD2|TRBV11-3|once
CASSLGTSGRFPPYEQYF
TGTGCCAGCAGCTTAGGGACTAGCGGGAGATTCCCCCCCTACGAGCAGTACTTC
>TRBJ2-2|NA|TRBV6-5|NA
CATYSGGELFF
TGTGCCACCTACAGTGGCGGGGAGCTGTTTTTT
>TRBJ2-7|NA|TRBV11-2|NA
CASRKDTSYEQYF
TGTGCCAGTAGAAAGGACACGTCCTACGAGCAGTACTTC
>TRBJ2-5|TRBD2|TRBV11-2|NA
CASSRGLAGAIRGETQYF
TGTGCCAGCAGCCGGGGACTAGCGGGGGCTATAAGGGGAGAGACCCAGTACTTC
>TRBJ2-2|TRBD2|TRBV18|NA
CASSVPGLGTGELFF
TGTGCCAGCTCAGTCCCGGGACTAGGGACCGGGGAGCTGTTTTTT
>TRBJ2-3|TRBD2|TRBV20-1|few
CSASPSRETTDTQYF
TGCAGTGCTAGTCCCTCGCGGGAGACCACAGATACGCAGTATTTT
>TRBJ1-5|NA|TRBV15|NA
CATSRDPQANQPQHF
TGTGCCACCAGCAGAGATCCTCAGGCCAATCAGCCCCAGCATTTT
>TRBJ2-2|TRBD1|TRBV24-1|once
CATSDYRGFTNTGELFF
TGTGCCACCAGTGATTACAGGGGGTTTACAAACACCGGGGAGCTGTTTTTT
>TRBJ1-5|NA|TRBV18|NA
CASSADQGFFLQPQHF
TGTGCCAGCTCAGCGGACCAGGGGTTTTTTCTCCAGCCCCAGCATTTT
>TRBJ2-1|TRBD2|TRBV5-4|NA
CASQPGTSGYNEQFF
TGTGCCAGTCAACCCGGGACTAGCGGATACAATGAGCAGTTCTTC
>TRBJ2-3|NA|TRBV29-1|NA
CSVDHTDTQYF
TGCAGCGTTGATCATACAGATACGCAGTATTTT
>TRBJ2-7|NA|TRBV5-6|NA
CASSSAGSREYF
TGTGCCAGCAGTTCTGCGGGGTCCCGGGAGTACTTC
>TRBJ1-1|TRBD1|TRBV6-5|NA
CASNRGLDEAFF
TGTGCCAGTAACAGGGGGCTGGATGAAGCTTTCTTT
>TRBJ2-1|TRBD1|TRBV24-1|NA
CATSSQGAYNEQFF
TGTGCCACCAGTTCCCAGGGGGCCTACAATGAGCAGTTCTTC
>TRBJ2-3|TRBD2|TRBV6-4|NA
CASSDSRGSDTQYF
TGTGCCAGCAGTGACTCTCGCGGGAGTGATACGCAGTATTTT
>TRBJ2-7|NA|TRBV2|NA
CASIYRDEQYF
TGTGCCAGCATCTACAGGGACGAGCAGTACTTC
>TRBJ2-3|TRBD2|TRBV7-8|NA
CASSFIAGTSTDTQYF
TGTGCCAGCAGCTTCATAGCGGGAACTAGCACAGATACGCAGTATTTT
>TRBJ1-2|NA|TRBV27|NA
CASSPLGPGVSYVNYGYTF
TGTGCCAGCAGTCCCCTGGGACCAGGGGTCTCGTACGTCAACTATGGCTACACCTTC
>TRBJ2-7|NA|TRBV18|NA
CASSFGRDGGYEQYF
TGTGCCAGCTCATTTGGGCGGGATGGAGGGTACGAGCAGTACTTC
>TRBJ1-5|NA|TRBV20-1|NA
CSASTAYSNQPQHF
TGCAGTGCTAGTACTGCTTATAGCAATCAGCCCCAGCATTTT
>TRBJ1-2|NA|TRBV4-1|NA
CASSQEEGADYGYTF
TGCGCCAGCAGCCAAGAGGAGGGCGCGGACTATGGCTACACCTTC
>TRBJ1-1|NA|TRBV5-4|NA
CASSSEATANTEAFF
TGTGCCAGCAGCTCTGAGGCGACAGCGAACACTGAAGCTTTCTTT
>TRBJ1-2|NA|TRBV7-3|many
CASSLALRRGFGYTF
TGTGCCAGCAGCTTAGCCCTTCGAAGGGGGTTTGGCTACACCTTC
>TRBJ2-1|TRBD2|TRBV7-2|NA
CASSLTSGLGNEQFF
TGTGCCAGCAGCTTAACTAGCGGGTTGGGTAATGAGCAGTTCTTC
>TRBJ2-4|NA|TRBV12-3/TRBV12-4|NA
CASRTESFNIQYF
TGTGCCAGCAGGACAGAAAGCTTTAACATTCAGTACTTC
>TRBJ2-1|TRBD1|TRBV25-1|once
CASSEYQGADYNEQFF
TGTGCCAGCAGTGAATATCAGGGGGCAGACTACAATGAGCAGTTCTTC
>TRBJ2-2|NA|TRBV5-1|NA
CASSLTVTGELFF
TGCGCCAGCAGCTTGACTGTCACCGGGGAGCTGTTTTTT
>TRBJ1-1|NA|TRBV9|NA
CASSVDSWAGTEAFF
TGTGCCAGCAGCGTAGACAGCTGGGCGGGCACTGAAGCTTTCTTT
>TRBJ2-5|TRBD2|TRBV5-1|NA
CASERELGETQYF
TGCGCCTCCGAGCGGGAGCTGGGAGAGACCCAGTACTTC
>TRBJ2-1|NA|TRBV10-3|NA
CAISLDSTYNEQFF
TGTGCCATCAGTCTAGACTCTACCTACAATGAGCAGTTCTTC
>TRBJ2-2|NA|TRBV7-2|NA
CASSLSLAGLTGELFF
TGTGCCAGCAGCTTATCTCTAGCAGGACTTACCGGGGAGCTGTTTTTT
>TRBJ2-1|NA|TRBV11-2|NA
CASSFSSGDSEQFF
TGTGCCAGCAGCTTTAGTAGCGGAGATTCTGAGCAGTTCTTC
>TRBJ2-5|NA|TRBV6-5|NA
CASSYGQGRFQETQYF
TGTGCCAGCAGTTACGGTCAGGGAAGGTTTCAAGAGACCCAGTACTTC
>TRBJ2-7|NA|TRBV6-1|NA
CASSYRLQGYEQYF
TGTGCCAGCAGTTATCGTCTCCAGGGGTACGAGCAGTACTTC
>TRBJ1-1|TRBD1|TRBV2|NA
CASSAQGDTEAFF
TGTGCCAGCAGCGCCCAGGGGGACACTGAAGCTTTCTTT
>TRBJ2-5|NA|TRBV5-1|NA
CASSPGLYETQYF
TGCGCCAGCAGCCCGGGACTTTACGAGACCCAGTACTTC